These 24 T cell receptor beta chains share one sample of origin, sequenced in a study of PD-L1 blockade in urothelial cancer. The time point: pretreatment peripheral blood. TCRdb's copy holds only in-frame clones and misses some; the assay was immunoSEQ multiplex PCR. The table includes 85,000 to 90,000 clones, roughly 90% detected once. The sequencing used PBMCs, collected around atezolizumab (anti-PD-L1) treatment. These receptors originate from an elderly woman with urothelial cancer.

The table lists this clone with many counts. The rearrangement joins TRBV11-2 to TRBJ1-1; D gene uncertain. The germline gives CDR1 SGHAT, CDR2 FQNNGV. The germline V and J ends were trimmed by 2 bases and 0 bases, with 7 bases remaining between them. The CDR3 sequence is 14 residues long. The CDR3 DNA reads as TGTGCCAGCAGCTTAACGGGTATGAACACTGAAGCTTTCTTT. This gives the protein CASSLTGMNTEAFF.

The chain carries TRBV6-5 and TRBJ2-7, with TRBD2 matching over 11 bases. The CDR3 totals 15 residues. V gave up 6 bases and J gave up 3 bases; unmatched junction bases: 7. Per germline, CDR1 MNHEY and CDR2 SVGAGI. CDR3 coding DNA: TGTGCCAGCAGGCCCTTAGCGGGAGGGCACTACGAGCAGTACTTC. Its translation is CASRPLAGGHYEQYF.

The chain combines TRBV7-7 with TRBJ2-5; a weak D match, TRBD1 (6 bases). Looked up from germline, CDR1 is SSHAT and CDR2 is FNYEAQ (reference sequence). This CDR3 is built from 13 residues. The V end was cut by 4 bases, the J end by 5 bases, with 11 bases between. The DNA of the CDR3 is TGTGCCAGCAGCTCAACAGGGTATGAGACCCAGTACTTC. Protein sequence: CASSSTGYETQYF.

J is TRBJ2-1 and V is TRBV7-6, with TRBD2 matching over 9 bases. V was pared by 4 bases and J by 3 bases, with 7 bases of the junction left unmatched. The CDR3 totals 16 residues. Looked up from germline, CDR1 is SGHVS and CDR2 is FNYEAQ. CDR3: CASSSISGSRYNEQFF. The DNA of the CDR3 is TGTGCCAGCAGCTCGATTAGCGGGAGTCGCTACAATGAGCAGTTCTTC.

This chain joins TRBV6-6 and TRBJ1-3; D might be TRBD1 (6 bases). Between the trimmed V and J ends, which lost 6 bases and 1 base, there was a span of 10 bases. The CDR3 consists of 14 residues. CDR1 and CDR2 from the germline V gene are MNHNY and SVGAGI (reference sequence). The CDR3 here is CASRNRASGNTIYF. The CDR3 DNA reads TGTGCCAGCAGGAACAGGGCTTCTGGAAACACCATATATTTT.

The CDR3 is CASSGGGARETQYF. Written as DNA, the CDR3 is TGTGCCAGCAGCGGTGGGGGGGCCCGAGAGACCCAGTACTTC. The chain links TRBV9 to TRBJ2-5; a weak D match, TRBD2 (7 bases). In germline, CDR1 is SGDLS, CDR2 YYNGEE. With 3 bases removed from V and 4 bases from J, the gap between germline ends came to 13 bases. The length of the CDR3 is 14 residues. Full variable domain (outside the CDR3, taken from reference TRBV9 and TRBJ2-5): DSGVTQTPKHLITATGQRVTLRCSPRSGDLSVYWYQQSLDQGLQFLIQYYNGEERAKGNILERFSAQQFPDLHSELNLSSLELGDSALYFCASSGGGARETQYFGPGTRLLVL.

This chain links TRBV28 with TRBJ1-5; D remains unclear. The CDR3 consists of 16 residues. From germline, CDR1 is MDHEN and CDR2 SYDVKM. V was shortened by 1 base and J by 4 bases, with 14 bases between the two germline ends. Here the CDR3 DNA reads TGTGCCAGCAGTTTATCAGCGCGGGGAGGGAATCAGCCCCAGCATTTT. Amino acid sequence: CASSLSARGGNQPQHF. Variable domain in full (rest from reference TRBV28 and TRBJ1-5): DVKVTQSSRYLVKRTGEKVFLECVQDMDHENMFWYRQDPGLGLRLIYFSYDVKMKEKGDIPEGYSVSREKKERFSLILESASTNQTSMYLCASSLSARGGNQPQHFGDGTRLSIL.

The V call is TRBV28, the J call TRBJ1-5; tentatively, D is TRBD1 (5 bases). With 1 base removed from V and 0 bases from J, the gap between germline ends came to 10 bases. Germline V lookup: CDR1 MDHEN, CDR2 SYDVKM. The length of the CDR3 is 16 residues. The CDR3 nucleotides are TGTGCCAGCAGTTTATTTGACAGATATAGCAATCAGCCCCAGCATTTT. Translating gives CASSLFDRYSNQPQHF.

This chain connects TRBV5-4 to TRBJ1-2; 7 bases line up with TRBD1. The CDR3 is 15 residues long. From germline, CDR1 is SGHNT and CDR2 YYREEE (reference sequence). Trimming removed 2 bases from V and 3 bases from J; junction bases left unmatched: 7. CDR3 amino acids: CASSLMTGWDYGYTF. CDR3 bases: TGTGCCAGCAGCTTAATGACAGGGTGGGACTATGGCTACACCTTC.

The chain employs TRBV4-2 and TRBJ2-1; 7 bases are a match to TRBD1. CDR1 is LGHNA, CDR2 YNFKEQ, per germline. The CDR3 extends over 18 amino acids. V lost 0 bases to trimming and J lost 4 bases; unmatched junction nucleotides: 12. DNA of the CDR3: TGTGCCAGCAGCCAAGATTCCTCCGGGACAGTGGGGTACAATGAGCAGTTCTTC. This sequence encodes CASSQDSSGTVGYNEQFF.

J is TRBJ2-2 and V is TRBV7-7; D is ambiguous. CDR1 and CDR2 (germline): SSHAT, FNYEAQ (reference sequence). V lost 5 bases to trimming and J lost 3 bases, with 22 bases between them. The CDR3 contains 18 residues. DNA for the CDR3: TGTGCCAGCAGCCGCCCCACTACTGGCGATCGGGACACCGGGGAGCTGTTTTTT. Its protein is CASSRPTTGDRDTGELFF. The full variable domain, its missing parts supplied by reference TRBV7-7 and TRBJ2-2, is GAGVSQSPRYKVTKRGQDVTLRCDPISSHATLYWYQQALGQGPEFLTYFNYEAQPDKSGLPSDRFSAERPEGSISTLTIQRTEQRDSAMYRCASSRPTTGDRDTGELFFGEGSRLTVL.

J is TRBJ1-4 and V is TRBV6-1; tentative D call: TRBD1 (5 bases). The germline gives CDR1 MNHNS, CDR2 SASEGT. The CDR3 is 14 amino acids. Trimming removed 7 bases from V and 4 bases from J, with 13 bases in between. The CDR3 loop is CASNRGIGNEKLFF. The CDR3 region has the DNA TGTGCCAGCAATAGGGGAATCGGTAATGAAAAACTGTTTTTT.

The V and J genes are TRBV5-1 and TRBJ2-7; D might be TRBD2 (6 bases). V shed 2 bases and J shed 5 bases, with 17 bases lying between them. The CDR3 consists of 15 residues. The V gene's germline CDR1 is SGHRS and CDR2 YFSETQ. CDR3 in amino acids: CASSLDRPSSDEQYF. The CDR3 DNA reads as TGCGCCAGCAGCTTAGACCGCCCCTCTAGCGACGAGCAGTACTTC.

The chain uses TRBV9 and TRBJ2-7; D remains ambiguous. Trimming shortened V by 4 bases and J by 7 bases, and 15 bases separated the two germline ends. Germline V gene sequence: CDR1 SGDLS, CDR2 YYNGEE. This CDR3 is 13 amino acids long. The CDR3 DNA sequence: TGTGCCAGCAGCCAAGACACCCACCGGGAGCAGTACTTC. Translation: CASSQDTHREQYF.

The chain recombines TRBV2 with TRBJ1-4; no reliable D call. Germline CDR1 reads SNHLY; CDR2 reads FYNNEI. The V end was cut by 4 bases, the J end by 14 bases, with 17 bases between. The CDR3 is made up of 13 amino acids. In DNA, the CDR3 is TGTGCCAGCAGTGGACTCCACCGAGGTTCGCTGTTTTTT. It yields the protein CASSGLHRGSLFF. Filled out from reference TRBV2 and TRBJ1-4, the complete variable domain reads EPEVTQTPSHQVTQMGQEVILRCVPISNHLYFYWYRQILGQKVEFLVSFYNNEISEKSEIFDDQFSVERPDGSNFTLKIRSTKLEDSAMYFCASSGLHRGSLFFGSGTQLSVL.

This chain joins TRBV18 and TRBJ2-7; TRBD2 aligns across 11 bases. The CDR3 sequence is 14 residues long. The germline CDR1 and CDR2 sequences are KGHSH and LQKENI. V lost 6 bases and J lost 0; bases outside the gene matches: 1. The CDR3 region has the DNA TGTGCCAGCTCCCTAGCGGGAGGCTCCTACGAGCAGTACTTC. This translates into CASSLAGGSYEQYF.

V and J are TRBV7-2 and TRBJ2-3, with 11 nucleotides matching TRBD1. Germline CDR1 and CDR2: SGHTA and FQGNSA. This CDR3 is 17 amino acids long. V lost 5 bases and J lost 6; bases outside the gene matches: 13. This CDR3 reads CASSALGQGAFMDTQYF. CDR3 DNA: TGTGCCAGCAGCGCACTAGGACAGGGGGCGTTTATGGATACGCAGTATTTT.

This clone has a handful of counts. The V call is TRBV2, the J call TRBJ1-1; no firm D call. CDR1 SNHLY and CDR2 FYNNEI come from the germline V gene. V was clipped by 3 bases and J by 0 bases, with 5 bases between them. The CDR3 spans 13 residues. CDR3 DNA sequence: TGTGCCAGCAGTGAGAACATGAACACTGAAGCTTTCTTT. Protein product: CASSENMNTEAFF.

V and J are TRBV2 and TRBJ2-7; no clear D. V was pared by 6 bases and J by 4 bases, with 13 bases between. Germline CDR1 and CDR2: SNHLY and FYNNEI. This CDR3 comprises 13 residues. The CDR3 DNA is TGTGCCAGCAGAGAGCCAGGCCTTTACGAGCAGTACTTC. It encodes CASREPGLYEQYF. Based on the CDR3 plus reference TRBV2 and TRBJ2-7, the full variable domain is EPEVTQTPSHQVTQMGQEVILRCVPISNHLYFYWYRQILGQKVEFLVSFYNNEISEKSEIFDDQFSVERPDGSNFTLKIRSTKLEDSAMYFCASREPGLYEQYFGPGTRLTVT.

This CDR3 reads CASSQDLGVAATQYF. CDR3 DNA sequence: TGCGCCAGCAGCCAAGATCTAGGGGTCGCAGCTACGCAGTATTTT. This sequence joins TRBV4-1 and TRBJ2-3; D may be TRBD1 (5 bases). Germline CDR1 is MGHRA and CDR2 is YSYEKL. The CDR3 is made up of 15 amino acids. The germline V and J ends were trimmed by 0 bases and 8 bases, with 15 bases remaining between them.

The chain has TRBV5-4 and TRBJ1-2, with a tentative D call TRBD1 (5 bases). This CDR3 is 13 amino acids long. Germline loops: CDR1 SGHNT, CDR2 YYREEE (reference sequence). V was trimmed by 2 bases and J by 3 bases, leaving 8 bases between them. The CDR3 region is CASSLIGDYGYTF. DNA of the CDR3: TGTGCCAGCAGCTTAATAGGGGACTATGGCTACACCTTC.

This chain connects TRBV5-1 to TRBJ2-1; a possible D gene is TRBD1 (7 bases). V shed 0 bases and J shed 9 bases, with 13 bases lying between them. Germline assignment: CDR1 SGHRS and CDR2 YFSETQ. The CDR3 covers 14 residues. CDR3 sequence reads: CASSLDAQGGEQFF. In DNA form, the CDR3 reads TGCGCCAGCAGCTTGGATGCTCAGGGGGGTGAGCAGTTCTTC.

The chain recombines TRBV30 with TRBJ1-1, with 9 bases matching TRBD1. V lost 3 bases to trimming and J lost 6 bases; unmatched junction nucleotides: 11. Per germline, CDR1 GTSNPN and CDR2 SVGIG (reference sequence). The CDR3 runs to 15 residues. In nucleotides, the CDR3 is TGTGCCTGGAGCCAACGACCGGGACAGGGATCTGAAGCTTTCTTT. This gives the protein CAWSQRPGQGSEAFF.

V usage is TRBV30 and J usage is TRBJ1-4; TRBD1 agrees at 7 bases. V lost 2 bases, J lost 8 bases, and 11 bases stayed unmatched. CDR1 and CDR2 (germline): GTSNPN, SVGIG (reference sequence). The CDR3 totals 15 residues. The CDR3 sequence: CAWSKKGAGEEKLFF. The CDR3, as DNA: TGTGCCTGGAGTAAGAAGGGGGCAGGGGAAGAAAAACTGTTTTTT.